The clone carrying this TCR beta chain occurred many times. Its antigen remains unknown. These data belong to a study of T cell repertoires in cytomegalovirus infection. TCRdb independently ran MiXCR on the reads; one entry per CDR3 protein. The sample has fewer than 900,000 distinct CDR3 sequences, roughly 29% seen once. The length of the CDR3 is 16 residues. The V end lost 4 bases, the J end lost 6 bases, and 19 bases lay between the germline ends. Germline values: CDR1 SGHVS, CDR2 FQNEAQ. This chain connects TRBV7-8 to TRBJ1-5, with D perhaps matching TRBD1 (6 bases). This clonotype originated in a human donor in good health (CMV status not recorded). Some clones in this sample may be carry-over from other donors' samples. The sequences come from cultured CD8+ T cells from PBMCs, collected from culture after CMV antigen stimulation. CDR3 coding DNA: TGTGCCAGCAGCTCGTCACGGGGGCTTGGAGGTCAGCCCCAGCATTTT. The encoded protein is CASSSSRGLGGQPQHF.